This T cell receptor beta chain was sequenced for a study of human T cells and chemical hapten exposure. For the study at large: On the upper back, patch tests were applied with 0.01% DPC and read at 6 days. The patients, most of them female, presented with alopecia areata, totalis or universalis.

The sample holds many counts of this clonotype. The time point is: patch test 3, about 24 weeks after DPC sensitization. Sample treatment: therapeutic diphenylcyclopropenone sensitization with weekly scalp DPC. TCRdb passed the RACE reads through MiXCR, listing each CDR3 protein once. Seen here are fewer than 100,000 distinct CDR3 sequences, about a tenth observed once, and the top ten hold 1% to 1.2%. Trimming cost V 5 bases and J 3 bases; bases outside gene matches: 7. Germline values: CDR1 SGHAT, CDR2 FQNNGV. CDR3 length: 16 amino acids. The TCR comes from a woman younger than 45 with alopecia areata. Some clones in this sample may be carry-over from other donors' samples. The rearrangement uses TRBV11-2 and TRBJ2-1; 10 bases are a match to TRBD2. The material sequenced was whole blood, taken in connection with sensitization to the hapten diphenylcyclopropenone (DPC). In DNA, the CDR3 is TGTGCCAGCAGCCTCCTAGCGGGGGCCCTCTACAATGAGCAGTTCTTC. Its translation is CASSLLAGALYNEQFF.